The 26 T cell receptor beta chains in this list originate from one sample, sequenced in a study of T-cell memory formation after mild COVID-19. Using its own MiXCR run on the 5' RACE reads, TCRdb lists one record per CDR3 protein. The sample lists 190,000 or so distinct CDR3 sequences; approximately 10% were seen once. What was sequenced was PBMCs or a T cell subset sorted from them (not recorded which). The receptors here all came from a man aged 18 to 30 who had mild COVID-19 (a few samples of this study predate the infection). Cell type and time point are not known.

This clonotype was seen only a few times. The V gene is TRBV7-2, the J gene TRBJ1-5; TRBD1 might be the D (5 bases). V lost 4 bases, J lost 4 bases, and 11 bases lay in between. This CDR3 region has 14 residues. Germline assignment: CDR1 SGHTA and CDR2 FQGNSA. The CDR3 region is CASSSHGANQPQHF. CDR3 sequence (DNA): TGTGCCAGCAGCTCCCACGGGGCGAATCAGCCCCAGCATTTT.

This clonotype was seen a few times. V is TRBV20-1 and J is TRBJ2-1; the D gene is possibly TRBD2 (5 bases). CDR3 length equals 16 residues. Germline V CDR1 and CDR2: DFQATT, SNEGSKA (reference sequence). Deletions cut 3 bases from V and 4 bases from J, with 19 bases between. The CDR3 DNA is TGCAGTGCTAGCAGCGGCGACTCCTCCCTGTACAATGAGCAGTTCTTC. It codes for CSASSGDSSLYNEQFF.

The genes are TRBV6-2 or TRBV6-3 and TRBJ2-7; D not resolved. The CDR3 sequence is 13 residues long. Trimming cost V 6 bases and J 2 bases, with 11 bases left between them. Germline values: CDR1 MNHEY, CDR2 SVGEGT. CDR3 sequence reads: CASRAHRTYEQYV. The CDR3, as DNA: TGTGCCAGCAGGGCTCATAGAACCTACGAGCAGTACGTC.

The CDR3 here is CSALSPLAGGLNEQFF. The DNA for the CDR3 is TGCAGTGCCCTCTCCCCATTAGCGGGGGGCCTCAATGAGCAGTTCTTC. The chain carries TRBV20-1 and TRBJ2-1; 10 bases match TRBD2. This CDR3 comprises 16 residues. Germline V CDR1 and CDR2: DFQATT, SNEGSKA (reference sequence). J lost 6 bases, V lost 6 bases, and 14 bases had no gene match.

This clonotype was recorded a few times. The genes are TRBV7-2 and TRBJ2-4; the D gene is possibly TRBD2 (5 bases). There are 14 residues in the CDR3. Germline CDR1 reads SGHTA; CDR2 reads FQGNSA. Trimming removed 5 bases at V and 8 bases at J, with 16 bases between. CDR3 region: CASSPFSGSDIQYF. DNA for the CDR3: TGTGCCAGCAGCCCCTTTTCGGGGTCGGACATTCAGTACTTC. The whole variable domain, filled in from reference TRBV7-2 and TRBJ2-4, reads GAGVSQSPSNKVTEKGKDVELRCDPISGHTALYWYRQSLGQGLEFLIYFQGNSAPDKSGLPSDRFSAERTGGSVSTLTIQRTQQEDSAVYLCASSPFSGSDIQYFGAGTRLSVL.

The chain uses TRBV7-2 and TRBJ1-3; the D gene is possibly TRBD1 (6 bases). Looked up from germline, CDR1 is SGHTA and CDR2 is FQGNSA. V shed 1 base and J shed 4 bases, with 11 bases lying between them. This CDR3 region has 15 residues. In nucleotides, the CDR3 is TGTGCCAGCAGCTTAGTAAAGGGGGAAGGAAACACCATATATTTT. Encoded protein: CASSLVKGEGNTIYF.

This clonotype showed up just once. The chain is built from TRBV29-1 and TRBJ1-1; D gene uncertain. There are 13 residues in the CDR3. CDR1 SQVTM and CDR2 ANQGSEA come from the germline V gene. Trimming took off 3 bases at V and 0 bases at J, with 8 bases between the two ends. CDR3 nucleotides: TGCAGCGTTGACAGGCGGATGAACACTGAAGCTTTCTTT. Its protein is CSVDRRMNTEAFF.

This clonotype was seen only a few times. The CDR3 here is CASTPPPDSPLHF. The CDR3 DNA follows: TGTGCCAGCACCCCGCCCCCGGATTCACCCCTCCACTTT. The chain carries TRBV7-3 and TRBJ1-6, with D unclear. V was shortened by 7 bases and J by 8 bases, with 12 bases between the two germline ends. Per germline, CDR1 SGHTA and CDR2 FQGTGA. This CDR3 spans 13 amino acids. The full variable domain, its missing parts supplied by reference TRBV7-3 and TRBJ1-6, is GAGVSQTPSNKVTEKGKYVELRCDPISGHTALYWYRQSLGQGPEFLIYFQGTGAADDSGLPNDRFFAVRPEGSVSTLKIQRTERGDSAVYLCASTPPPDSPLHFGNGTRLTVT.

This clonotype has just a few counts. The chain couples TRBV29-1 to TRBJ1-1, with 8 bases that match TRBD1. V shed 5 bases, J shed 5 bases, and the junction held 10 bases outside the gene matches. The CDR3 runs to 14 residues. Looked up from germline, CDR1 is SQVTM and CDR2 is ANQGSEA. The CDR3 is CSVQEQGGRTEAFF. DNA for the CDR3: TGCAGCGTTCAGGAACAGGGGGGAAGGACTGAAGCTTTCTTT.

This chain uses TRBV15 with TRBJ2-7; perhaps TRBD2 as D (6 bases). The CDR3 runs to 15 residues. The V and J ends lost 2 bases and 4 bases respectively, with 15 bases between them. Germline loops: CDR1 LNHNV, CDR2 YYDKDF (reference sequence). The CDR3 DNA reads TGTGCCACCAGCAGACCCCCTGGGGACTCATACGAGCAGTACTTC. This codes for CATSRPPGDSYEQYF.

This clonotype was seen only a few times. The chain carries TRBV15 and TRBJ2-3; D could derive from TRBD1 or TRBD2 (5 bases each). Germline CDR1 LNHNV, CDR2 YYDKDF (reference sequence). This CDR3 contains 14 residues. V shed 5 bases and J shed 6 bases, with 15 bases lying between them. The chain's CDR3 is CATSWGRTSDTQYF. CDR3 DNA sequence: TGTGCCACCAGCTGGGGACGGACCTCGGATACGCAGTATTTT. Drawing the rest from reference TRBV15 and TRBJ2-3, the complete variable domain is DAMVIQNPRYQVTQFGKPVTLSCSQTLNHNVMYWYQQKSSQAPKLLFHYYDKDFNNEADTPDNFQSRRPNTSFCFLDIRSPGLGDTAMYLCATSWGRTSDTQYFGPGTRLTVL.

There are many counts of this clonotype. The V and J genes are TRBV5-1 and TRBJ2-2, with unresolved D. Germline assignment: CDR1 SGHRS and CDR2 YFSETQ. The V end was cut by 0 bases, the J end by 7 bases, with 7 bases between. The CDR3 has 13 residues. In DNA, the CDR3 is TGCGCCAGCAGCTTGGATGGGATCGGGGAGCTGTTTTTT. It encodes CASSLDGIGELFF.

This rearrangement joins TRBV5-6 to TRBJ2-7; 7 bases match TRBD1. The CDR3 is 15 residues long. Germline V gives CDR1 SGHDT, CDR2 YYEEEE. With V trimmed by 1 base and J by 2 bases, 6 bases remained unmatched. CDR3 coding DNA: TGTGCCAGCAGCTTGTTGTGGGACAGAACCTACGAGCAGTACTTC. Amino acids: CASSLLWDRTYEQYF.

This chain connects TRBV29-1 to TRBJ1-1; D gene unclear. This CDR3 contains 13 residues. The V end was cut by 3 bases, the J end by 4 bases, with 12 bases between. CDR1 SQVTM and CDR2 ANQGSEA come from the germline V gene. As DNA, the CDR3 is TGCAGCGTTGATGGGTTATGGAGCACTGAAGCTTTCTTT. Amino acids: CSVDGLWSTEAFF.

V gene TRBV7-6 combines with J gene TRBJ2-7; D may be TRBD1 (5 bases). CDR1 and CDR2 (germline): SGHVS, FNYEAQ. The V end lost 0 bases, the J end lost 6 bases, and 6 bases lay between the germline ends. The CDR3 has 12 residues. CDR3 nucleotides: TGTGCCAGCAGCTTAGCAGGGGTCGAGCAGTACTTC. It encodes CASSLAGVEQYF.

The rearrangement uses TRBV5-4 and TRBJ2-5, with D perhaps matching TRBD2 (5 bases). Germline V CDR1 and CDR2: SGHNT, YYREEE (reference sequence). The V end was cut by 4 bases, the J end by 5 bases, with 12 bases between. CDR3 length: 13 residues. In DNA, the CDR3 is TGTGCCAGCAGCCCAAGGACTCTGGAGACCCAGTACTTC. Amino acid sequence: CASSPRTLETQYF.

The V call is TRBV7-3, the J call TRBJ2-3; 8 positions agree with TRBD2. This CDR3 has 13 amino acids. After removal of 4 bases from V and 4 bases from J, the junction contained 1 base not matched to a gene. The germline CDR1 and CDR2 sequences are SGHTA and FQGTGA. The CDR3 DNA sequence: TGTGCCAGCAGCTCGGGGGGGTCAGATACGCAGTATTTT. Its protein is CASSSGGSDTQYF.

This clonotype occurred many times. The J gene is TRBJ2-5, the V gene TRBV7-2; no clear D. The CDR3 runs 15 residues. CDR1 is SGHTA, CDR2 FQGNSA, per germline. The V end was cut by 2 bases, the J end by 2 bases, with 12 bases between. CDR3 in DNA: TGTGCCAGCAGCTTAATCTCAGACCAACAAGAGACCCAGTACTTC. Amino acids: CASSLISDQQETQYF.

V usage is TRBV10-3 and J usage is TRBJ2-7; D remains unclear. The CDR3 runs 12 residues. Germline V gives CDR1 ENHRY, CDR2 SYGVKD. V gave up 5 bases and J gave up 4 bases, with 9 bases separating them. The CDR3 sequence: CAISRTAYEQYF. The CDR3 coding sequence is TGTGCCATCAGTCGGACGGCTTACGAGCAGTACTTC.

This clonotype occurred a few times. The rearrangement links TRBV12-3 or TRBV12-4 to TRBJ2-2, with D perhaps TRBD2 (6 bases). V lost 1 base to trimming and J lost 2 bases, with 11 bases between them. The CDR3 has 16 residues. CDR3 nucleotides: TGTGCCAGCAGTTTAGGGCTGGGGGGAAACACCGGGGAGCTGTTTTTT. Translation: CASSLGLGGNTGELFF.

This clonotype was seen a handful of times. This chain joins TRBV7-9 and TRBJ2-1; 10 bases are a match to TRBD2. The CDR3 has 15 residues. From germline, CDR1 is SEHNR and CDR2 FQNEAQ (reference sequence). V trimming: 3 bases; J trimming: 6 bases; junction bases outside the gene matches: 5. For the CDR3, the DNA is TGTGCCAGCAGCTTTGTAAGCGGGGGGGTCAATGAGCAGTTCTTC. Its protein is CASSFVSGGVNEQFF.

This clonotype was picked up a small number of times. CDR3 loop: CASSLARVAGQETQYF. In nucleotides, the CDR3 is TGTGCCAGCAGTTTAGCGCGGGTAGCGGGGCAAGAGACCCAGTACTTC. The chain uses TRBV12-3 or TRBV12-4 and TRBJ2-5, with 8 bases identical to TRBD2. V trimming: 0 bases; J trimming: 2 bases; junction bases outside the gene matches: 5. The CDR3 has 16 residues.

The rearrangement joins TRBV6-2 or TRBV6-3 to TRBJ1-4; D perhaps matches TRBD1 (6 bases). The germline gives CDR1 MNHEY, CDR2 SVGEGT. V shed 0 bases and J shed 8 bases, with 13 bases lying between them. The CDR3 runs to 15 residues. The CDR3 coding sequence is TGTGCCAGCAGTTACTCGTCCGGGGGCCAGGAAAAACTGTTTTTT. This gives the protein CASSYSSGGQEKLFF.

The rearrangement uses TRBV12-3 or TRBV12-4 and TRBJ1-2; D not resolved. The V gene lost 3 bases and the J gene lost 4 bases, with 9 bases spanning the gap. This CDR3 comprises 13 residues. The CDR3 DNA reads TGTGCCAGCAGTTTCGGCAGAAGCTATGGCTACACCTTC. Amino acid sequence: CASSFGRSYGYTF.

The chain carries TRBV28 and TRBJ1-2; D is uncertain. The CDR3 extends over 13 amino acids. Trimming pared 7 bases from V and 0 bases from J, leaving 9 bases between. The V gene's germline CDR1 is MDHEN and CDR2 SYDVKM. In DNA form, the CDR3 reads TGTGCCAGCACCCTGAGCGCTAACTATGGCTACACCTTC. Amino acids: CASTLSANYGYTF.

This clonotype was seen at least ten times. One end of the junction does not line up with germline, which may come from a read error. V gene TRBV5-1 combines with J gene TRBJ2-3; no clear D gene. The CDR3 covers 13 residues. CDR1 and CDR2 (germline): SGHRS, YFSETQ. CDR3 nucleotides: TGTGCCAGCAGCTTAGCCGGTGCAGATACGCAGTATTTT. This sequence encodes CASSLAGADTQYF.